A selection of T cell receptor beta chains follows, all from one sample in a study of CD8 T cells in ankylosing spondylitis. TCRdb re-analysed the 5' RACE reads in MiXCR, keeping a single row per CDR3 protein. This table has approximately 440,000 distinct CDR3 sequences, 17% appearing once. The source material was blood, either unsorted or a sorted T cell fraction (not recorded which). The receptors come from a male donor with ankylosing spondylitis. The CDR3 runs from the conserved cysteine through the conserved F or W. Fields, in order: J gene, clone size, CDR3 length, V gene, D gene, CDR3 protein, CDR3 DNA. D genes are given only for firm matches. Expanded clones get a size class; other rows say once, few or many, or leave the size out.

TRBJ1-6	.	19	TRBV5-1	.	CASSLANDGKSSYNSPLHF	TGCGCCAGCAGCTTGGCCAACGACGGGAAGAGCTCCTATAATTCACCCCTCCACTTT
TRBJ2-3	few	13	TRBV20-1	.	CSATWDPTDTQYF	TGCAGTGCTACGTGGGATCCCACAGATACGCAGTATTTT
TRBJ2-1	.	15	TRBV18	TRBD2	CASSPGLATTAEQFF	TGTGCCAGCTCACCCGGACTAGCAACGACGGCGGAGCAGTTCTTC
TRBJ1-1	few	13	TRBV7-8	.	CASSLRVFAEAFF	TGTGCCAGCAGCTTAAGGGTGTTCGCTGAAGCTTTCTTT
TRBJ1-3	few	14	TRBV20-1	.	CSAPPAGSGNTIYF	TGCAGTGCTCCCCCGGCCGGCTCTGGAAACACCATATATTTT
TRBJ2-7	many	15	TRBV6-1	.	CASTPLTDGRYEQYF	TGTGCCAGCACCCCCCTCACGGACGGTCGGTACGAGCAGTACTTC
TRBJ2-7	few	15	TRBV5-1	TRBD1	CASSRTGQGAYEQYF	TGCGCCAGCAGCCGGACGGGACAGGGGGCCTACGAGCAGTACTTC
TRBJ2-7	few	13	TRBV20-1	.	CSAIPGTAYEQYF	TGCAGTGCTATACCCGGGACGGCTTACGAGCAGTACTTC
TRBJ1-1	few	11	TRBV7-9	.	CASSLREEAFF	TGTGCCAGCAGCTTGAGGGAAGAGGCTTTCTTT
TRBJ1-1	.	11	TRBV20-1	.	CSARFNTEAFF	TGCAGTGCCCGATTTAACACTGAAGCTTTCTTT
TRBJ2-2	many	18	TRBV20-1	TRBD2	CSARDPASGGSNTGELFF	TGCAGTGCTAGAGATCCGGCTAGCGGGGGTTCGAACACCGGGGAGCTGTTTTTT
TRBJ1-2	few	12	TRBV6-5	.	CASSSRDHGYTF	TGTGCCAGCAGTTCCCGGGACCACGGCTACACCTTC
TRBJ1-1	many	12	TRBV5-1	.	CASSSQGRRAFF	TGCGCCAGCAGCTCGCAGGGAAGGAGGGCTTTCTTT
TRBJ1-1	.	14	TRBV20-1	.	CSAFWGGLNTEAFF	TGCAGTGCTTTCTGGGGGGGGTTGAACACTGAAGCTTTCTTT
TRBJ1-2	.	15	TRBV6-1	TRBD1	CASSPTGTGIYGYTF	TGTGCCAGCAGCCCAACCGGGACAGGGATATATGGCTACACCTTC
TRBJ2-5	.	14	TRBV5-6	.	CASSSTWTKETQYF	TGTGCCAGCAGCTCAACATGGACAAAGGAGACCCAGTACTTC
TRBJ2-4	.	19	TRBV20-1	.	CSAVGEGWGLQATKNIQYF	TGCAGTGCTGTAGGGGAAGGCTGGGGCCTACAGGCGACCAAAAACATTCAGTACTTC
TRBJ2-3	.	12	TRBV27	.	CAIGTNTDTQYF	TGTGCCATCGGGACCAACACAGATACGCAGTATTTT
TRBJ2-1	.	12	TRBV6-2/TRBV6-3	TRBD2	CATGGNYNEQFF	TGTGCCACCGGGGGGAACTACAATGAGCAGTTCTTC
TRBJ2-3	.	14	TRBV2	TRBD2	CASSEGGTTDTQYF	TGTGCCAGCAGTGAGGGGGGGACCACAGATACGCAGTATTTT
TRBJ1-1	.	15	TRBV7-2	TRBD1	CASSRQGAGVAEAFF	TGTGCCAGCAGCCGACAGGGGGCTGGCGTAGCTGAAGCTTTCTTT
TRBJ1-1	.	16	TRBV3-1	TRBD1	CASSQGTGGLNTEAFF	TGTGCCAGCAGCCAGGGGACAGGGGGTCTGAACACTGAAGCTTTCTTT
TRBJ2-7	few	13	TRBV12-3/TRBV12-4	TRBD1	CASSPQGVYEQYF	TGTGCCAGCAGCCCCCAGGGGGTCTACGAGCAGTACTTC
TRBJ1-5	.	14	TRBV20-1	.	CSARPRYSNQPQHF	TGCAGTGCTAGGCCTCGCTATAGCAATCAGCCCCAGCATTTT
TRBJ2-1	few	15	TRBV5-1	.	CASSLTSPGNNEQFF	TGCGCCAGCAGCTTAACGTCGCCAGGTAACAATGAGCAGTTCTTC
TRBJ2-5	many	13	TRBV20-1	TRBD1	CSARGTGVETQYF	TGCAGTGCTAGAGGGACAGGGGTTGAGACCCAGTACTTC
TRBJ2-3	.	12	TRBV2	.	CANEGRTDTQYF	TGTGCCAACGAGGGACGCACAGATACGCAGTATTTT
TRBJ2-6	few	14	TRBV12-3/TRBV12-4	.	CASLNSGGANVLTF	TGTGCCAGCCTTAATAGTGGTGGGGCCAACGTCCTGACTTTC
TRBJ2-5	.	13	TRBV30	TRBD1	CAWSRQGSETQYF	TGTGCCTGGAGCCGACAGGGGTCAGAGACCCAGTACTTC
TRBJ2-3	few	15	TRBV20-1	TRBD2	CSAGGLAGSTDTQYF	TGCAGTGCCGGGGGGCTAGCGGGGAGCACAGATACGCAGTATTTT
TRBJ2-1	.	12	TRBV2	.	CASRDTGYEQFF	TGTGCCAGCAGGGATACAGGGTATGAGCAGTTCTTC
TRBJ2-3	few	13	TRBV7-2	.	CASSFGQQDTQYF	TGTGCCAGCAGCTTCGGACAGCAAGATACGCAGTATTTT
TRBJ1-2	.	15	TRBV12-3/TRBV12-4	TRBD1	CASRSGQGEVYGYTF	TGTGCCAGCAGGTCCGGACAGGGGGAAGTCTATGGCTACACCTTC
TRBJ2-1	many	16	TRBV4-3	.	CASSQARTASYNEQFF	TGCGCCAGCAGCCAAGCACGGACAGCCTCCTACAATGAGCAGTTCTTC
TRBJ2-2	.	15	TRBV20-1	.	CSARDGKSETGELFF	TGCAGTGCTAGAGACGGGAAATCGGAGACCGGGGAGCTGTTTTTT
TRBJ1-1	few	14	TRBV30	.	CAWSVGQGNTEAFF	TGTGCCTGGAGTGTAGGTCAGGGGAACACTGAAGCTTTCTTT
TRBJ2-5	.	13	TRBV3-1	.	CASSQDQPETQYF	TGTGCCAGCAGCCAAGACCAGCCGGAGACCCAGTACTTC
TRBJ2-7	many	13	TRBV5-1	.	CASSPGPSYEQYF	TGCGCCAGCAGCCCGGGCCCATCCTACGAGCAGTACTTC
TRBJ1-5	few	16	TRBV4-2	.	CASSQDWSQLGQPQHF	TGTGCCAGCAGCCAAGATTGGTCGCAATTGGGGCAGCCCCAGCATTTT
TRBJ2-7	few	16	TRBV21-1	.	CASSPEVTSDSYEQYF	TGTGCCAGCAGTCCGGAGGTGACTAGCGATTCCTACGAGCAGTACTTC
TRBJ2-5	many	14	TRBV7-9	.	CASSVTNVQETQYF	TGTGCCAGCAGCGTCACGAACGTACAAGAGACCCAGTACTTC
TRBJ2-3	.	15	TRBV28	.	CASSLRLSGTDTQYF	TGTGCCAGCAGTTTACGACTAAGCGGGACAGATACGCAGTATTTT
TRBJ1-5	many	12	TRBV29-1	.	CSVEDLWGRLHF	TGCAGCGTTGAAGATCTTTGGGGGCGATTGCATTTT
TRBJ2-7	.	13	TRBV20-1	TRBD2	CSAWGLAGLEQYF	TGCAGTGCTTGGGGGCTAGCGGGGCTCGAGCAGTACTTC
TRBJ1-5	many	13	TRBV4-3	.	CASSQVAGQPQHF	TGCGCCAGCAGCCAAGTGGCGGGTCAGCCCCAGCATTTT
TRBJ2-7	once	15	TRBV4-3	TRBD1	CASSQGTGSFYEQYF	TGCGCCAGCAGCCAAGGGACAGGGAGCTTCTACGAGCAGTACTTC
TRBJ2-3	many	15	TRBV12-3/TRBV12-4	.	CASSFWDSTMRTQYF	TGTGCCAGCAGTTTTTGGGACTCCACAATGAGAACGCAGTATTTT
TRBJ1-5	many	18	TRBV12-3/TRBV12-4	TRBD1	CASSPSSRDRGLKQPQHF	TGTGCCAGCAGCCCAAGTAGCCGGGACAGGGGGCTGAAACAGCCCCAGCATTTT
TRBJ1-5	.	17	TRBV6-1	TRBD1	CASSGVPGQGMDQPQHF	TGTGCCAGCAGTGGAGTCCCGGGACAGGGTATGGATCAGCCCCAGCATTTT
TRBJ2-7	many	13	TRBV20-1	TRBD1	CSARTGVKGEQYF	TGCAGTGCTAGGACAGGGGTGAAGGGGGAGCAGTACTTC
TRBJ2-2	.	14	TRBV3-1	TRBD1	CASSLGQVRGELFF	TGTGCCAGCAGCCTCGGACAGGTTCGCGGGGAGCTGTTTTTT